This T cell receptor (beta chain) was captured by sequencing in a study of shared clonotypes between healthy human individuals. For the study at large: Three men and two women, aged 18 to 49, were donors. Findings of the study overall: Naive subsets generally had larger estimated richness than memory subsets.

The germline V gene encodes CDR1 SGHNT and CDR2 YYREEE (reference sequence). CDR3 size: 17 residues. V shed 4 bases and J 2 bases; nucleotides not matched to a gene: 6. Every subset had its genomic DNA shared out evenly among several immunoSEQ plates. Only in-frame clones appear in the TCRdb table, and some are missing; sequencing was by immunoSEQ multiplex PCR. The sample holds some 1,600,000 clones, around 98% seen once. Notes on this clone: Its antigen is not known.

Nashville, Tennessee was home to all donors, who were Caucasian adults. The rearrangement uses TRBV5-4 and TRBJ2-1; 13 bases map to TRBD2. The sequenced material came from naive CD4+ T cells sorted from blood. Subset of the sample: CD45RA+ positively selected. This receptor was taken from a man aged 25 to 40 in good health. CDR3: CASSPRTSGRAYNEQFF. The CDR3, as DNA: TGTGCCAGCAGCCCCCGGACTAGCGGGAGAGCCTACAATGAGCAGTTCTTC. The whole variable domain, remainder taken from reference TRBV5-4 and TRBJ2-1, is ETGVTQSPTHLIKTRGQQVTLRCSSQSGHNTVSWYQQALGQGPQFIFQYYREEENGRGNFPPRFSGLQFPNYSSELNVNALELDDSALYLCASSPRTSGRAYNEQFFGPGTRLTVL.